This entry lists 4 T cell receptor beta chains sequenced from one sample in a study of CD8+ T cells in alopecia areata. TCR sequencing used cDNA made by reverse transcription of extracted RNA. Using immunoSEQ multiplex PCR, the repertoire was profiled, and TCRdb retains in-frame clones only, with some absent. The repertoire holds some 150,000 clones, with less than 65% as singletons. The source was CD8+ T cells sorted from blood, collected at week 0. The receptors shown here come from a human donor with alopecia areata.

The chain couples TRBV19 to TRBJ2-7; a possible D gene is TRBD1 (5 bases). The CDR3 covers 15 residues. Trimming took 3 bases from V and 5 from J, leaving 17 bases between them. The germline CDR1 and CDR2 sequences are LNHDA and SQIVND (reference sequence). CDR3 DNA sequence: TGTGCCAGTAGTATGCGCTCGGACAAGTCTAACGAGCAGTACTTC. This translates into CASSMRSDKSNEQYF.

The rearrangement uses TRBV4-1 and TRBJ1-2, with 8 nucleotides matching TRBD1. There are 14 residues in the CDR3. Germline V gene sequence: CDR1 MGHRA, CDR2 YSYEKL. Trimming took 0 bases from V and 7 from J; bases not matched to a gene: 4. CDR3 loop: CASSQDAGGGGYTF. CDR3 in DNA: TGCGCCAGCAGCCAAGATGCAGGGGGCGGTGGCTACACCTTC.

This chain connects TRBV30 to TRBJ1-1, with a possible D match to TRBD1 (6 bases). V lost 3 bases, J lost 1 base, and 12 bases lay in between. Germline-derived CDR1 and CDR2 are GTSNPN and SVGIG (reference sequence). This CDR3 comprises 14 residues. CDR3 bases: TGTGCCTGGAGGCGGACAGAAAGGAACACTGAAGCTTTCTTT. It encodes CAWRRTERNTEAFF.

The chain joins TRBV23-1 to TRBJ2-7; TRBD1 aligns across 10 bases. TRBV23-1 is an ORF, with its function uncertain. This CDR3 contains 16 residues. The ends lost 2 bases at V and 2 bases at J; junction bases unmatched: 6. This chain's CDR3 is CASSQTGTGEPYEQYF. CDR3 DNA: TGCGCCAGCAGTCAAACGGGGACAGGGGAACCCTACGAGCAGTACTTC.